This T cell receptor beta chain emerged from a study of cytomegalovirus exposure and HLA in healthy donors (dated by TCRdb to about 2017). Regarding the research as a whole: An earlier analysis of several hundred of the donors reported 250 to 350 Gb of sequence data and 120 million or so unique TCR beta sequences from about 180 million T cells. About 320 gigabases of sequencing data and 70 million to 100 million unique TCR sequences were included in an early release covering roughly 600 HLA-typed donors. Of the 300 to 450 genotyped donors, roughly 80% fell in the genetic ancestry cluster associated with self-reported Caucasian donors. The aim of the study was to test whether cataloging public T cell receptors could identify signatures of past pathogen exposure. The study used immunosequencing to profile the T cell repertoires of under 700 subjects and linked those repertoires to cytomegalovirus serostatus. Along with the approximately 700-subject first cohort, a separate validation cohort of about 110 different subjects was used. High-throughput TCR immunosequencing, statistical association of individual TCRs with disease status, and machine learning were combined to predict cytomegalovirus infection status. In a later analysis, previously published TCR beta repertoires from fewer than 750 donors were re-analyzed and high-resolution HLA genotyping was added so that TCR occurrence patterns could be studied. The later analysis used no new phenotypic data to find candidate immune exposures, relying instead on TCR beta sequences and their occurrence across donors. In an earlier analysis of several hundred of the donors, high-throughput TCR beta sequencing was used to judge whether each TCR beta V gene segment behaved as functional or pseudogenic. Alongside the repertoire data, information on donor age, sex, ethnicity and CMV serostatus was compiled. A later genetic analysis used genome-wide SNP genotypes for 398 of the 666 donors, treating that subset as a discovery cohort. All discovery cohort repertoires had been generated on a single sequencing platform. Class I and class II HLA loci were covered by the typing at four-digit resolution. Typing coverage varied by locus: roughly 620-640 donors for A, B, C, DRB1 and DQB1; 522 for DQA1; some 610 for DPA1; more than 450 for DPB1. Roughly 5 DR-DQ haplotypes were handled as single units for association and clustering because linkage in the cohort was strong. Across around 400 genotyped donors of the cohort, an average of about 240,000 unique TCR beta nucleotide sequences per donor were sequenced, and roughly a sixth of those sequences were non-productive.

The cohort comprised hundreds of healthy bone marrow donors. Cohort members were all nominally healthy when sampled, although unrecorded immune exposures were likely present. The donor tested CMV seronegative, placing the donor among the 352 seronegative members of the cohort. Each donor provided a peripheral blood sample, and peripheral blood mononuclear cells were used for TCR beta sequencing. Genomic DNA extraction from the blood cell samples was performed with the Qiagen DNeasy Blood Extraction Kit. Overall study results and their limits: In a later analysis, several top co-occurrence clusters were reported to appear linked to parvovirus B19, influenza, CMV and Epstein-Barr virus. A later genetic analysis associated a missense DCLRE1C variant with V-gene and J-gene trimming of TCR beta chains, and an independent cohort replicated the association. When HLA alleles, especially DR and DQ, strongly co-occurred, TCR associations were difficult to assign to individual alleles. Because the 87-base-pair reads could not distinguish some IMGT-functional V segments, including TRBV6-2 and TRBV6-3, those segments were excluded. Over 15 rarely observed V segments, including chromosome 9 orphons, were excluded from the earlier analysis of several hundred of the donors because counts were too low. Presence/absence analyses assumed roughly uniform sequencing depth across donors, an assumption that may not hold. At a false discovery rate of 0.05, a later analysis linked 15,000 to 20,000 TCR beta sequences to specific HLA alleles. Compared with equally common non-associated chains, HLA-associated TCR beta chains in a later analysis were more clonally expanded and had lower generation probabilities. The classifier was reported to diagnose cytomegalovirus status with high specificity and sensitivity in both the original cohort and the validation cohort. A few of the identified cytomegalovirus-associated TCR beta chains were confirmed in vitro to be specific for cytomegalovirus antigens. Because HLA typing was unavailable for some donors at each locus, only the typed subset was used in association tests. According to the authors, the approach could potentially be generalized to other disease states and immunological phenotypes. Broadly in line with IMGT annotations, most TCR beta V segments showed up in productive rearrangements about 87% or about 30% of the time in an earlier analysis of about 500 of the donors. CMV serostatus was the only immune exposure information available for the cohort. In this cohort, only TCR beta chains were sequenced, and detectable features were limited by the absence of alpha or paired-chain data. According to a later analysis, TCR association rates differed among HLA loci, with DRB1 alleles showing the most associated TCRs and HLA-C alleles showing the fewest. In a later analysis, most CMV-associated TCR beta chains were found to appear HLA-restricted, with HLA associations seemingly driven largely by CMV exposure. A cluster of highly shared sequence variants was judged likely to represent a technical artifact of the sequencing pipeline. Most TCR sequences were observed very rarely across donors, whereas some public TCRs were present in many individuals. Correlated functional status among segregating V segments might reflect linkage disequilibrium, but an unknown experimental factor could not be ruled out. Compared with the approximately 670-donor mean, donors in an Asian-associated ancestry cluster had fewer N-insertions in productive TCRs, according to a later genetic analysis. A further reported finding was that TCR beta sequences accurately predicted the HLA-A and HLA-B alleles for most subjects in the first cohort. A total of 164 TCR beta chains were listed by the study as associated with cytomegalovirus.

Turning to this clone: Its binding antigen is unknown. Base-call qualities are not available, and no considerably larger clone is one nucleotide away.

The receptor library was made with the immunoSEQ multiplex PCR assay. For the multiplex PCR, a mixture combining 60 forward primers for TCR Vbeta segments and 13 reverse primers for TCR Jbeta segments was used. Amplification of the CDR3 region of rearranged TCR beta genes was performed with a multiplex PCR assay on genomic DNA. The Illumina HiSeq System was used to sequence the amplified TCR beta libraries as 87-base-pair reads. Turning to the authors' computational methods: In a later analysis, some 80 million unique TCR beta chains were counted across the roughly 610 repertoires, and about 9.9 million of these chains were shared by at least two donors. Raw reads were error-corrected and collapsed into unique sequences with a nearest-neighbor algorithm that merged closely related sequences to remove PCR and sequencing errors. V, D and J gene segments were assigned by aligning CDR3 sequences to IMGT reference sequences. For a sequence to be retained, at least a six-nucleotide match to both a V gene segment and a J gene segment was required. A rearrangement counted as productive if the CDR3 had no stop codons and remained in frame with V and J, and every other rearrangement counted as non-productive. Following IMGT convention, CDR3 was defined as the stretch from the second conserved V-encoded cysteine up to the conserved J-encoded phenylalanine. In an earlier analysis of 587 of the donors, sequences lacking an unambiguous match to a single V gene segment were excluded. An earlier analysis of 550 to 650 of the donors classified V segments as functional when productive rearrangements were above 56.7% and as segregating when the standard deviation between donors was above 5%. A statistical classification framework was built for diagnosing cytomegalovirus status from the catalog of TCR beta chain sequences. In a later analysis, V and J genes were assigned by comparing TCR nucleotide sequences against IMGT/GENE-DB human TR gene sequences. In a later analysis, CDR3 sequences and most-parsimonious VDJ recombination scenarios were assigned using the TCRdist pipeline. A later analysis defined each TCR beta chain by its CDR3 amino acid sequence plus V-gene family, and excluded reads lacking a unique V-gene family. A later analysis removed 592 highly shared, low-generation-probability nucleotide sequences to deal with suspected cross-contamination and a sequencing artifact. In a later analysis, a clonal expansion index for each public chain was calculated from normalized within-repertoire ranks of inferred template counts. Generation probabilities in a later analysis came from a VDJ recombination model fitted to out-of-frame rearrangements, and those results were checked against IGoR. A later analysis scored TCR-TCR, TCR-HLA and TCR-CMV co-occurrence with hypergeometric tests, applying a repertoire-size bias correction to TCR pairs. In a later analysis, false discovery rates were estimated by permuting HLA or CMV assignments 20 times. A later analysis grouped co-occurring TCRs with DBSCAN, adding TCRdist sequence similarity when clustering within HLA-allele-positive subsets. Co-occurrence clustering excluded repertoires with fewer than 30,000 or more than 120,000 public chains, plus five with anomalous nucleotide sharing. TCRdb took over this immuneACCESS table, retaining in-frame rearrangements with V and J assigned. Such tables are incomplete; in checked studies, under half of the missing clones stem from an unresolved V gene, and the remainder is unexplained. That table is the source of V, J and clone size, and D and trimming were worked out from the DNA. The sample table contains more than 95,000 clones; only one count was recorded for around 78% of them. Together, the top ten hold approximately 6.5% of the sample.

Based on the germline V gene (reference sequence), the CDR1 and CDR2 sequences are SGHKS and YYEKEE. The CDR3 has 14 amino acids, counting the end cysteine and phenylalanine. Only CDR3 DNA is held: 42 bases, read in frame from base 1. Clipping removes 0 bases from V and 8 bases from J, with 4 as the unmatched junction base count. This chain joins TRBV5-5 to TRBJ1-2, with 10 bases in between that match TRBD1. The source of this sequence is a middle-aged woman in good health and CMV-seronegative. Material: PBMCs. The bases read TGTGCCAGCAGCTTGGGACAGGGGGCGGGAGGCTACACCTTC. Its protein product is CASSLGQGAGGYTF.